The clone carrying this T cell receptor beta chain was seen more than once but under ten times. The CDR3 spans 17 residues. Trimming removed 0 bases from V and 0 bases from J, with 15 bases in between. The germline gives CDR1 SEHNR, CDR2 FQNEAQ (reference sequence). The library targeted TCRbeta and was prepared with unique molecular identifiers. TCRdb called the PCR reads again in MiXCR, with one record for every CDR3 protein. The sample includes fewer than 400,000 distinct CDR3 sequences, around 20% of them seen just once. The sample belongs to a study of T-cell reconstitution after alpha-beta-depleted transplantation in children.

The sequencing used PBMCs from the stem cell graft donor, collected from the stem cell graft. The rearrangement joins TRBV7-9 to TRBJ2-7; D gene unclear. The sequence was obtained from a human donor who donated a stem cell graft to a child with acute myeloid leukemia. CDR3 sequence reads: CASSLAYRTEASYEQYF. CDR3 DNA: TGTGCCAGCAGCTTAGCCTATAGAACAGAAGCCTCCTACGAGCAGTACTTC.